This T cell receptor beta chain is from a study of blood T cell repertoires in COVID-19. Study at large: Collection of acute and convalescent COVID-19 samples took place in the United States, Italy and Spain. From T cells, B-cell-depleted T cells, or PBMCs came the material, which was cDNA or gDNA.

V was pared by 6 bases and J by 7 bases, with 0 bases of the junction left unmatched. The CDR3 totals 13 residues. Germline CDR1 and CDR2: MNHEY and SVGAGI. Authors' data handling: Reference gene primer amplification yielded estimated nucleated cell counts. Produced via immunoSEQ multiplex PCR; TCRdb's table is partial and in-frame only. V and J calls and clone size are given by that table; D and trimming were obtained from the DNA. The sample has approximately 110,000 clones, approximately 62% seen once. The gene calls are TRBV6-5 and TRBJ2-1, with 13 bases identical to TRBD2. The clonotype was recovered from a man older than 75 with acute or convalescent COVID-19. The specimen was peripheral blood. The CDR3 bases are TGTGCCAGCAGACTAGCGGGAGGGAATGAGCAGTTCTTC. Its protein is CASRLAGGNEQFF.